A selection of T cell receptor beta chains follows, all from one sample in a study of blood T cell repertoires in COVID-19. The method was immunoSEQ multiplex PCR; TCRdb's version includes in-frame clones alone and lacks a portion of them. This sample has 250,000 to 300,000 clones, with under 90% found just once. What was sequenced was peripheral blood. The source of these receptors is a man in his sixties with acute or convalescent COVID-19. Each CDR3 is given with its conserved first and last residue. The order of the fields is V gene, D gene, J gene, clone size, CDR3 protein, CDR3 DNA. D genes are given only for firm matches. Only part of the rows carry a size: once, few, many, or a class if the clone is expanded.

TRBV6-6,NA,TRBJ1-1,NA,CASTLGPLIMVTEAFF,TGTGCCAGCACCCTAGGCCCCTTGATTATGGTCACTGAAGCTTTCTTT
TRBV27,TRBD2,TRBJ2-1,NA,CASSSSGTSGPRKQFF,TGTGCCAGCAGTTCCTCGGGGACTAGCGGGCCGCGCAAACAGTTCTTC
TRBV30,TRBD2,TRBJ2-6,NA,CAWSRGSGANVLTF,TGTGCCTGGAGTCGCGGGAGCGGGGCCAACGTCCTGACTTTC
TRBV7-9,NA,TRBJ1-1,NA,CASSSFNLRGGNTEAFF,TGTGCCAGCAGCTCCTTTAATCTCCGCGGCGGGAACACTGAAGCTTTCTTT
TRBV27,NA,TRBJ2-7,once,CASTPTPSGTYEQYF,TGTGCCAGCACTCCCACCCCCAGCGGTACCTACGAGCAGTACTTC
TRBV24-1,TRBD1,TRBJ2-3,NA,CATRNQGAQYNRSTDTQYF,TGTGCCACAAGAAACCAGGGGGCCCAATACAATCGAAGCACAGATACGCAGTATTTT
TRBV4-1,TRBD1,TRBJ1-2,NA,CASSQDFRDRAKFYGYTF,TGCGCCAGCAGCCAAGATTTCCGGGACAGGGCAAAATTCTATGGCTACACCTTC
TRBV6-6,NA,TRBJ1-2,few,CASSYRQGRDGYTF,TGTGCCAGCAGTTACCGTCAGGGCAGGGATGGCTACACCTTC
TRBV27,TRBD2,TRBJ2-1,once,CASSWTGTRYNEQFF,TGTGCCAGCAGTTGGACCGGGACTAGATACAATGAGCAGTTCTTC
TRBV7-6,TRBD1,TRBJ2-1,NA,CASSSLGQGINEQFF,TGTGCCAGCAGCTCCCTCGGACAGGGTATTAATGAGCAGTTCTTC
TRBV18,TRBD2,TRBJ2-6,few,CASTTGGVSGANVLTF,TGTGCCAGCACCACCGGGGGGGTCTCTGGGGCCAACGTCCTGACTTTC
TRBV2,TRBD1,TRBJ1-1,once,CASRDSGQSNTEAFF,TGTGCCAGCAGGGATTCGGGACAGTCGAACACTGAAGCTTTCTTT
TRBV3-1/TRBV3-2,NA,TRBJ1-3,NA,CASSQDSGSGNTIYF,TGTGCCAGCAGCCAAGATTCCGGCTCTGGAAACACCATATATTTT
TRBV18,NA,TRBJ2-3,NA,CASSPPSLSTDTQYF,TGTGCCAGCTCACCACCGAGTCTAAGCACAGATACGCAGTATTTT
TRBV19,TRBD2,TRBJ2-1,NA,CASILTTSGRNEQFF,TGTGCCAGTATCCTCACAACTAGCGGGAGAAATGAGCAGTTCTTC
TRBV28,TRBD2,TRBJ2-1,NA,CASSRTRSISYNEQFF,TGTGCCAGCAGTCGGACTAGGTCTATTTCCTACAATGAGCAGTTCTTC
TRBV5-1,TRBD2,TRBJ2-7,NA,CASSPMTSGAYEQYF,TGCGCCAGCAGCCCAATGACTAGCGGTGCCTACGAGCAGTACTTC
TRBV10-3,TRBD2,TRBJ2-7,few,CAISENSGRVGYEQYF,TGTGCCATCAGTGAGAATAGCGGGAGGGTAGGGTACGAGCAGTACTTC
TRBV9,NA,TRBJ2-7,once,CASSVDGGAYEQYF,TGTGCCAGCAGCGTAGATGGGGGCGCCTACGAGCAGTACTTC
TRBV28,TRBD2,TRBJ2-1,NA,CASSPRGVLDNEQFF,TGTGCCAGCAGTCCGCGGGGGGTATTGGACAATGAGCAGTTCTTC
TRBV7-6,TRBD1,TRBJ2-2,NA,CASSRRTGGYTGELFF,TGTGCCAGCAGCCGTAGGACAGGGGGTTACACCGGGGAGCTGTTTTTT
TRBV4-1,TRBD1,TRBJ2-7,NA,CASSPGIFTGTGNLYEQYF,TGCGCCAGCAGCCCTGGGATTTTCACGGGGACAGGCAATCTCTACGAGCAGTACTTC
TRBV6-5,TRBD1,TRBJ2-5,NA,CASSTRTGGETQYF,TGTGCCAGCAGTACCCGGACAGGGGGCGAGACCCAGTACTTC
TRBV4-3,NA,TRBJ1-4,NA,CASSQNRGTNEKLFF,TGCGCCAGCAGCCAAAATAGAGGTACTAATGAAAAACTGTTTTTT
TRBV27,NA,TRBJ1-6,few,CASRPGSSYNSPLHF,TGTGCCAGCAGGCCGGGAAGCTCCTATAATTCACCCCTCCACTTT
TRBV12-3/TRBV12-4,NA,TRBJ2-3,NA,CASSFIRGHTQYF,TGTGCCAGCAGTTTCATCCGTGGCCATACGCAGTATTTT
TRBV5-5,TRBD1,TRBJ1-4,once,CASSSGPRDRGEGLFF,TGTGCCAGCAGCTCAGGGCCCCGGGACAGGGGGGAAGGACTGTTTTTT
TRBV10-3,NA,TRBJ2-7,NA,CAISTLGQLSYEQYF,TGTGCCATCAGTACCCTTGGACAGCTCTCCTACGAGCAGTACTTC
TRBV5-1,NA,TRBJ2-2,NA,CASSFEAGPRTGELFF,TGCGCCAGCAGCTTCGAGGCAGGGCCGCGCACCGGGGAGCTGTTTTTT
TRBV6-6,NA,TRBJ2-7,few,CASSPSREQYF,TGTGCCAGCAGTCCCTCCAGGGAGCAGTACTTC
TRBV11-2,NA,TRBJ1-4,NA,CASRRTYNEKLFF,TGTGCCAGCAGGCGGACTTATAATGAAAAACTGTTTTTT
TRBV11-2,TRBD1,TRBJ1-2,NA,CASSPSKGQGYGYTF,TGTGCCAGCAGCCCCTCAAAAGGACAGGGATATGGCTACACCTTC
TRBV10-3,NA,TRBJ2-2,NA,CAISESKKGMFF,TGTGCCATCAGTGAGTCGAAAAAGGGGATGTTTTTT
TRBV7-9,NA,TRBJ1-5,NA,CASSLGGGRGANQPQHF,TGTGCCAGCAGCTTAGGCGGGGGCCGGGGGGCGAATCAGCCCCAGCATTTT
TRBV12-3/TRBV12-4,NA,TRBJ2-3,NA,CASSYTDTQYF,TGTGCCAGCAGCTACACAGATACGCAGTATTTT
TRBV28,NA,TRBJ1-2,NA,CASRADPYGYTF,TGTGCCAGCAGGGCGGATCCCTATGGCTACACCTTC
TRBV6-5,NA,TRBJ1-2,NA,CASSSGGAGDGYTF,TGTGCCAGCAGCTCGGGGGGGGCTGGAGACGGCTACACCTTC
TRBV2,NA,TRBJ1-3,NA,CASGSVVGNTIYF,TGTGCCAGCGGTTCAGTCGTCGGAAACACCATATATTTT
TRBV2,NA,TRBJ2-2,NA,CASSGDRLNTGELFF,TGTGCCAGCAGTGGCGATAGACTGAACACCGGGGAGCTGTTTTTT
TRBV15,TRBD1,TRBJ1-5,NA,CATSRDLSGTGYQPQHF,TGTGCCACCAGCAGAGACCTATCCGGGACAGGATATCAGCCCCAGCATTTT
TRBV14,NA,TRBJ1-1,NA,CASSQDGAGRKAFF,TGTGCCAGCAGCCAAGATGGGGCAGGGCGGAAAGCTTTCTTT
TRBV21-1,NA,TRBJ1-1,few,CARDRGGDTEAFF,TGTGCCAGGGACAGGGGCGGGGACACTGAAGCTTTCTTT
TRBV10-1,TRBD2,TRBJ2-3,NA,CASSGSPGTSGSDTQYF,TGCGCCAGCAGTGGCTCCCCCGGGACTAGCGGGTCGGATACGCAGTATTTT
TRBV10-3,NA,TRBJ2-3,NA,CAIRAVSTDTQYF,TGTGCCATCAGAGCGGTTAGCACAGATACGCAGTATTTT
TRBV12-3/TRBV12-4,NA,TRBJ2-1,medium-sized,CASSQTGGWQFF,TGTGCCAGCAGCCAGACTGGGGGGTGGCAGTTCTTC
TRBV6-5,TRBD1,TRBJ2-6,NA,CATSQGVSGANVLTF,TGTGCCACCTCGCAGGGGGTCTCTGGGGCCAACGTCCTGACTTTC
TRBV19,NA,TRBJ2-4,once,CASRGPGRENIQYF,TGTGCCAGTAGAGGGCCCGGGCGGGAAAACATTCAGTACTTC
TRBV11-2,NA,TRBJ2-7,NA,CASSLPRTYEQYF,TGTGCCAGCAGCTTACCCCGTACCTACGAGCAGTACTTC
TRBV30,NA,TRBJ1-1,many,CAWIQAGNTEAFF,TGTGCCTGGATTCAGGCGGGTAACACTGAAGCTTTCTTT
TRBV23-1,TRBD1,TRBJ1-2,NA,CASSLYVTGTGIFYGYTF,TGCGCCAGCAGTCTTTACGTAACGGGGACAGGGATATTCTATGGCTACACCTTC